One sample yielded the 20 T cell receptor beta chains listed below, sequenced in a study of cytomegalovirus exposure and HLA in healthy donors. The PCR contained 60 Vbeta and 13 Jbeta primers. Profiling relied on immunoSEQ multiplex PCR, and the TCRdb table lists in-frame clones only, not all of them. The sample carries 180,000 or so clones, roughly 80% recorded once. The sample was PBMCs. The receptors here all came from a female donor in good health and CMV-seronegative.

The chain combines TRBV2 with TRBJ1-5; D may be TRBD1 (6 bases). Looked up from germline, CDR1 is SNHLY and CDR2 is FYNNEI. Trimming stripped 4 bases from V and 5 bases from J, with 9 bases between. The CDR3 has 13 amino acids. The DNA of the CDR3 is TGTGCCAGCAGTGGAACAGGGTATCAGCCCCAGCATTTT. As protein: CASSGTGYQPQHF.

The CDR3: CASRASGQGNSPLHF. As DNA, the CDR3 is TGTGCCAGCAGGGCATCGGGACAGGGGAATTCACCCCTCCACTTT. This sequence joins TRBV2 and TRBJ1-6; 10 nucleotides line up with TRBD1. Per the germline V gene, CDR1 is SNHLY and CDR2 is FYNNEI. The V gene end was trimmed by 6 bases and the J gene end by 7 bases; junction bases not matched to a gene: 6. The CDR3 has 15 amino acids.

CDR3 DNA: TGTGCCAGTAGTAGACCGGGTGGACAGGGGCCCCCCGAGCAGTACTTC. It is translated as CASSRPGGQGPPEQYF. The rearrangement joins TRBV19 to TRBJ2-7, with 9 bases aligning to TRBD1. The junction had 13 bases not matched to a gene; V was cut back by 4 bases and J by 6 bases. The CDR3 covers 16 residues. CDR1 is LNHDA, CDR2 SQIVND, per germline (reference sequence).

The CDR3 loop reads CASSRDSQTQYF. CDR3 nucleotide sequence: TGTGCCAGCAGCCGCGACTCGCAGACCCAGTACTTC. This chain joins TRBV5-4 and TRBJ2-5, with D hard to call. Trimming left V 4 bases short and J 6 bases short, with 10 bases between. The CDR3 length is 12 residues. The germline V gene encodes CDR1 SGHNT and CDR2 YYREEE (reference sequence).

This clone turned up a few times. The chain has TRBV4-1 and TRBJ2-7, with D possibly TRBD1 on 6 matching bases. V lost 2 bases and J lost 2, with 13 bases in between. This CDR3 region has 15 residues. The germline V gene encodes CDR1 MGHRA and CDR2 YSYEKL. Here the CDR3 reads CASSQPGTSAYEQYF. As DNA, the CDR3 is TGCGCCAGCAGCCAACCAGGGACATCCGCCTACGAGCAGTACTTC.

The CDR3 DNA follows: TGTGCCAGCGCCCCCAGGGGGCGCCTAGGAACTAATGAAAAACTGTTTTTT. Encoded protein: CASAPRGRLGTNEKLFF. The rearrangement uses TRBV2 and TRBJ1-4; 8 bases match TRBD1. V trimming: 8 bases; J trimming: 1 base; junction bases outside the gene matches: 12. Germline V lookup: CDR1 SNHLY, CDR2 FYNNEI. CDR3 length equals 17 residues.

This chain joins TRBV29-1 and TRBJ2-5; 7 bases are shared with TRBD1. TRBJ2-7 matches the DNA end more closely, so the J call is doubtful. This CDR3 comprises 13 residues. Germline CDR1 is SQVTM and CDR2 is ANQGSEA. The chain's CDR3 is CSVGGQGVDEQYF. The CDR3 DNA reads as TGCAGCGTTGGTGGGCAGGGGGTCGACGAGCAGTACTTC.

The chain joins TRBV13 to TRBJ2-5; the D gene is possibly TRBD2 (5 bases). The ends were cut back, 3 bases at V and 0 bases at J, with 8 bases in the middle. CDR3 length equals 14 residues. Germline values: CDR1 PRHDT, CDR2 FYEKMQ (reference sequence). The CDR3 DNA is TGTGCCAGCAGCTTGATAGCGTACCAAGAGACCCAGTACTTC. Its protein is CASSLIAYQETQYF.

The chain joins TRBV7-2 to TRBJ2-1, with D tentatively TRBD2 (5 bases). V was trimmed by 5 bases and J by 6 bases, leaving 14 bases between them. This CDR3 comprises 14 residues. The germline V gene encodes CDR1 SGHTA and CDR2 FQGNSA. In nucleotides, the CDR3 is TGTGCCAGCAGCCTCCCCCAACTAGTCAATGAGCAGTTCTTC. This translates into CASSLPQLVNEQFF.

This chain connects TRBV14 to TRBJ1-1; the D gene is possibly TRBD1 (6 bases). Germline assignment: CDR1 SGHDN and CDR2 FVKESK. This CDR3 is 16 amino acids long. V was shortened by 8 bases and J by 0 bases, with 19 bases between the two germline ends. The CDR3 nucleotides read TGTGCCAGCGTAGGAACAGGGAGATACATGAACACTGAAGCTTTCTTT. Its protein product is CASVGTGRYMNTEAFF. Complete variable domain (other parts from reference TRBV14 and TRBJ1-1): EAGVTQFPSHSVIEKGQTVTLRCDPISGHDNLYWYRRVMGKEIKFLLHFVKESKQDESGMPNNRFLAERTGGTYSTLKVQPAELEDSGVYFCASVGTGRYMNTEAFFGQGTRLTVV.

The genes are TRBV11-2 and TRBJ1-2, with 10 bases matching TRBD1. This CDR3 contains 15 residues. V was clipped by 5 bases and J by 4 bases; unmatched bases: 7. CDR1 and CDR2 from the germline V gene are SGHAT and FQNNGV. CDR3 sequence (DNA): TGTGCCAGCAGCGAGGGGGACAGGGGTGCCTATGGCTACACCTTC. It translates to CASSEGDRGAYGYTF.

The genes are TRBV30 and TRBJ2-1; 9 bases match TRBD1. The trim removed 3 bases at V and 3 bases at J, leaving 9 bases unmatched. This CDR3 has 16 residues. Germline V gene sequence: CDR1 GTSNPN, CDR2 SVGIG (reference sequence). CDR3 nucleotide sequence: TGTGCCTGGAGCCTCGTGGGACAGGGCCTCTACAATGAGCAGTTCTTC. Encoded protein: CAWSLVGQGLYNEQFF. Full variable domain (outside the CDR3, taken from reference TRBV30 and TRBJ2-1): SQTIHQWPATLVQPVGSPLSLECTVEGTSNPNLYWYRQAAGRGLQLLFYSVGIGQISSEVPQNLSASRPQDRQFILSSKKLLLSDSGFYLCAWSLVGQGLYNEQFFGPGTRLTVL.

The chain is built from TRBV6-1 and TRBJ2-7, with D possibly matching TRBD2 (5 bases). Trimming left V 1 base short and J 5 bases short, with 15 bases between. This CDR3 is built from 15 residues. From germline, CDR1 is MNHNS and CDR2 SASEGT. The CDR3 DNA sequence: TGTGCCAGCAGTGAAGACGGAGAGGGTTCGGACGAGCAGTACTTC. It translates to CASSEDGEGSDEQYF.

The V gene is TRBV7-8, the J gene TRBJ2-2, with D perhaps matching TRBD2 (6 bases). V lost 2 bases, J lost 5 bases, and 15 bases lay in between. Per germline, CDR1 SGHVS and CDR2 FQNEAQ. This CDR3 region has 16 residues. CDR3: CASSLYSGEGTGELFF. Written as DNA, the CDR3 is TGTGCCAGCAGCTTATACTCGGGAGAGGGGACCGGGGAGCTGTTTTTT. The full variable domain, with the rest looked up from reference TRBV7-8 and TRBJ2-2, is GAGVSQSPRYKVAKRGQDVALRCDPISGHVSLFWYQQALGQGPEFLTYFQNEAQLDKSGLPSDRFFAERPEGSVSTLKIQRTQQEDSAVYLCASSLYSGEGTGELFFGEGSRLTVL.

To note about this clone: One junction end does not reproduce the germline sequence, and a read error may be involved. CDR3: CASSPRLAVYNEQFF. The CDR3 DNA follows: TGTGCTAGCAGCCCAAGACTAGCGGTCTACAATGAGCAGTTCTTC. The chain couples TRBV7-7 to TRBJ2-1, with 9 bases matching TRBD2. The CDR3 has 15 residues. Germline V lookup: CDR1 SSHAT, CDR2 FNYEAQ (reference sequence).

The sample holds one count of this clone. The J gene is TRBJ1-4, the V gene TRBV19; D is possibly TRBD1 (5 bases). This CDR3 region has 15 residues. CDR1 is LNHDA, CDR2 SQIVND, per germline (reference sequence). Deletions cut 7 bases from V and 3 bases from J, with 15 bases between. The CDR3 DNA reads TGTGCCAGTACGGGACGGTGGGGGGCTAATGAAAAACTGTTTTTT. It yields the protein CASTGRWGANEKLFF.

The chain combines TRBV19 with TRBJ1-2; 7 bases line up with TRBD1. The V segment lost 7 bases and the J segment 2 bases; nucleotides outside the gene matches: 10. The CDR3 is 15 residues long. Per the germline V gene, CDR1 is LNHDA and CDR2 is SQIVND (reference sequence). CDR3 in amino acids: CASTRGQAMNYGYTF. The CDR3 nucleotides read TGTGCCAGTACCCGAGGACAGGCTATGAACTATGGCTACACCTTC.

The V call is TRBV5-1, the J call TRBJ1-1, with a weak D call TRBD1 (5 bases). Germline CDR1 reads SGHRS; CDR2 reads YFSETQ. The V end lost 4 bases, the J end lost 1 base, and 17 bases lay between the germline ends. The CDR3 sequence is 16 residues long. The CDR3 coding sequence is TGCGCCAGCAGCCCACAGGAGTTTCGCGGGAACACTGAAGCTTTCTTT. Translation: CASSPQEFRGNTEAFF.

This clone was recorded once. The CDR3 DNA reads TGTGCCAGCAGCGTAGAGGGGGTCCCGTCTTCACCCCTCCACTTT. Protein sequence: CASSVEGVPSSPLHF. The rearrangement links TRBV9 to TRBJ1-6, with D possibly TRBD1 on 6 matching bases. CDR1 SGDLS and CDR2 YYNGEE come from the germline V gene. Trimming removed 0 bases at V and 9 bases at J, with 13 bases between. This CDR3 has 15 residues.

This chain connects TRBV6-6 to TRBJ2-1; 7 positions match TRBD2. The V gene's germline CDR1 is MNHNY and CDR2 SVGAGI (reference sequence). J was trimmed by 0 bases and V by 8 bases; bases with no gene match: 4. This CDR3 spans 14 amino acids. The DNA for the CDR3 is TGTGCCAGCCTGGGGGGGGGCTCCTACAATGAGCAGTTCTTC. Translated: CASLGGGSYNEQFF.